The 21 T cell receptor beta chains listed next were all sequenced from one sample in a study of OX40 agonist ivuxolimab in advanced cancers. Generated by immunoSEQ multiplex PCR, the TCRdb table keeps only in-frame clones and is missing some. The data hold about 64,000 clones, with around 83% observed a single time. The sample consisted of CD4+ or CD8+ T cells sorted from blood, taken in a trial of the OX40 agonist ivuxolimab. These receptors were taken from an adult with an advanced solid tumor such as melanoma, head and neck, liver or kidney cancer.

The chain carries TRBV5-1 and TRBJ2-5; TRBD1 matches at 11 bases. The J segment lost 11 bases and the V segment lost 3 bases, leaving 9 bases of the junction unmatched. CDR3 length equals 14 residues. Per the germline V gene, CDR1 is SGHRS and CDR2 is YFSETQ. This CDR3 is CASSSTGTGGEQYF. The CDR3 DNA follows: TGCGCCAGCAGCTCGACCGGGACAGGGGGAGAGCAGTACTTC.

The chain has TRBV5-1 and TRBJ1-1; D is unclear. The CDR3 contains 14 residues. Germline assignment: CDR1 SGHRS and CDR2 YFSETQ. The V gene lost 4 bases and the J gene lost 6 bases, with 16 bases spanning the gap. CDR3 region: CASSNGERKAEAFF. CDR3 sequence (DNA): TGCGCCAGCAGCAATGGTGAGCGGAAGGCTGAAGCTTTCTTT.

The chain's CDR3 is CATRLAPRNEQFF. In DNA form, the CDR3 reads TGTGCCACCCGACTAGCGCCGAGGAATGAGCAGTTCTTC. This chain links TRBV7-9 with TRBJ2-1, with 8 bases identical to TRBD2. The CDR3 sequence is 13 residues long. V was clipped by 10 bases and J by 7 bases; unmatched bases: 9. CDR1 is SEHNR, CDR2 FQNEAQ, per germline (reference sequence).

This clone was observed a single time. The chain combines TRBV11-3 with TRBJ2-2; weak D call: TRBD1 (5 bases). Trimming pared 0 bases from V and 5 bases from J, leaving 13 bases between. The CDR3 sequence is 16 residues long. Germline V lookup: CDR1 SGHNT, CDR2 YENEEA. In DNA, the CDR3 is TGTGCCAGCAGCTTAGATTCAGGGCCGGTTACCGGGGAGCTGTTTTTT. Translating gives CASSLDSGPVTGELFF.

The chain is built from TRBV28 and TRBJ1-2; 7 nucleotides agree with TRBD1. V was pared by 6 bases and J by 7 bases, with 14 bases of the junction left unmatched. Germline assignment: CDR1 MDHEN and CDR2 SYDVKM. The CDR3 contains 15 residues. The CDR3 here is CASSPTPQGVGGYTF. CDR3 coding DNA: TGTGCCAGCAGCCCAACGCCGCAGGGGGTAGGTGGCTACACCTTC.

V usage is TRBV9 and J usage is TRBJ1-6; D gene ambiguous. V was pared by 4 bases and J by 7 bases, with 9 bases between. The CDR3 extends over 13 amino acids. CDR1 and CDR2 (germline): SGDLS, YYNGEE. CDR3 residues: CASSSGPNSPLHF. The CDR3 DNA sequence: TGTGCCAGCAGCTCGGGCCCGAATTCACCCCTCCACTTT. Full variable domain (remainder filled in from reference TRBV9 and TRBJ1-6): DSGVTQTPKHLITATGQRVTLRCSPRSGDLSVYWYQQSLDQGLQFLIQYYNGEERAKGNILERFSAQQFPDLHSELNLSSLELGDSALYFCASSSGPNSPLHFGNGTRLTVT.

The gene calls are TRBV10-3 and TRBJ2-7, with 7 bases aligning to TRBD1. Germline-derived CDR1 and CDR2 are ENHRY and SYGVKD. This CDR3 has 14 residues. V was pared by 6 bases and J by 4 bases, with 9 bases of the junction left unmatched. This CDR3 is CAIRETGTVYEQYF. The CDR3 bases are TGTGCCATCAGGGAAACCGGGACAGTGTACGAGCAGTACTTC.

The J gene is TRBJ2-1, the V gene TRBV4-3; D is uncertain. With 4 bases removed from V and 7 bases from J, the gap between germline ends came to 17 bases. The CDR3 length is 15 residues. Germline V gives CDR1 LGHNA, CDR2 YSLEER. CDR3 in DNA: TGCGCCAGCAGCCTGGACCCCCGGGTGAGGAATGAGCAGTTCTTC. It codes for CASSLDPRVRNEQFF.

The CDR3 bases are TGTGCCAGCTCACCCACTAACAGGGTACTGCAAGAGACCCAGTACTTC. Its protein product is CASSPTNRVLQETQYF. The rearrangement links TRBV18 to TRBJ2-5; a possible D gene is TRBD1 (6 bases). Germline V CDR1 and CDR2: KGHSH, LQKENI. The CDR3 runs to 16 residues. V was clipped by 3 bases and J by 2 bases, with 16 bases between them.

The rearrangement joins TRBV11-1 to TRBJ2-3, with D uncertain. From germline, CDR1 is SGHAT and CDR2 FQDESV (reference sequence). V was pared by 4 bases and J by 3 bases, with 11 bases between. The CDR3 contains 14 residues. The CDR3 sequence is CASSSLDWTDTQYF. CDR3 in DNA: TGTGCCAGCAGCTCCCTAGACTGGACAGATACGCAGTATTTT. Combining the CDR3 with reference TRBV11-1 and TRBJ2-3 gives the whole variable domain EAEVAQSPRYKITEKSQAVAFWCDPISGHATLYWYRQILGQGPELLVQFQDESVVDDSQLPKDRFSAERLKGVDSTLKIQPAELGDSAMYLCASSSLDWTDTQYFGPGTRLTVL.

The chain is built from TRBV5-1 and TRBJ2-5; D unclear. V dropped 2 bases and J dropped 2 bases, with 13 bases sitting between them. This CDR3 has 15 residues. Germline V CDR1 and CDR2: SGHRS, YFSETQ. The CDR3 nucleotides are TGCGCCAGCAGCTTAGGTGCCAGCCTACAAGAGACCCAGTACTTC. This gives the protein CASSLGASLQETQYF.

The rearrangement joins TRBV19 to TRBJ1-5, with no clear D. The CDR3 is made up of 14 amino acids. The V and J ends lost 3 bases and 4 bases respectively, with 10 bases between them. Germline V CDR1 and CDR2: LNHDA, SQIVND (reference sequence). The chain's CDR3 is CASSISKWNQPQHF. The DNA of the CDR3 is TGTGCCAGTAGTATCTCGAAATGGAATCAGCCCCAGCATTTT.

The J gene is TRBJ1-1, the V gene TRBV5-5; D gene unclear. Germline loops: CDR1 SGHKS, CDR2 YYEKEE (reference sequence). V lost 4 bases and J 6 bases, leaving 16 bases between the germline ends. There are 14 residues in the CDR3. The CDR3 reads CASSPHPVYAEAFF. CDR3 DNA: TGTGCCAGCAGCCCCCACCCGGTTTATGCTGAAGCTTTCTTT.

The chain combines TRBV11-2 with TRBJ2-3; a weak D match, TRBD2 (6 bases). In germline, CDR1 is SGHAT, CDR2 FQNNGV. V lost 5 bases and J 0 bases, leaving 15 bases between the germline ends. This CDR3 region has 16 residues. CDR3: CASSPRLGPSTDTQYF. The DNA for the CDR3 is TGTGCCAGCAGCCCGCGACTAGGACCTAGCACAGATACGCAGTATTTT.

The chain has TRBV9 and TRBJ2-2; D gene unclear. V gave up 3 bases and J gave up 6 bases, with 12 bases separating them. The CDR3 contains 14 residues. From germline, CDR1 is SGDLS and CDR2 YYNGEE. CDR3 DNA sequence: TGTGCCAGCAGCGCCTCCTCAGAGGCCGGGGAGCTGTTTTTT. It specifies CASSASSEAGELFF.

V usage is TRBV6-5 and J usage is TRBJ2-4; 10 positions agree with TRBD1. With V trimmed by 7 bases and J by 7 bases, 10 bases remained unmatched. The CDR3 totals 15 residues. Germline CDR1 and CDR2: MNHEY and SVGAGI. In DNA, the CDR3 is TGTGCCAGCAACTCACCGGGACAGGGGACGAACATTCAGTACTTC. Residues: CASNSPGQGTNIQYF.

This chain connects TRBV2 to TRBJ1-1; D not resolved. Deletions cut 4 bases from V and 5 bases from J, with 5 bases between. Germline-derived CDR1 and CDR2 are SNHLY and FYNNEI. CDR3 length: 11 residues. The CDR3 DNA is TGTGCCAGCAGTGGTGGGACTGAAGCTTTCTTT. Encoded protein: CASSGGTEAFF. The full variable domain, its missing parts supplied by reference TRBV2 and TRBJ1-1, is EPEVTQTPSHQVTQMGQEVILRCVPISNHLYFYWYRQILGQKVEFLVSFYNNEISEKSEIFDDQFSVERPDGSNFTLKIRSTKLEDSAMYFCASSGGTEAFFGQGTRLTVV.

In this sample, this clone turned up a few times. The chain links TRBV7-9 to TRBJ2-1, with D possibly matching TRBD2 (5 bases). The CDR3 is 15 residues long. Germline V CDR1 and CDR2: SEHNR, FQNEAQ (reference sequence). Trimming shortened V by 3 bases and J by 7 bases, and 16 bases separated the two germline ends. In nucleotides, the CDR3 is TGTGCCAGCAGCTTCCTAGCCATAAGGGCGAATGAGCAGTTCTTC. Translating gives CASSFLAIRANEQFF.

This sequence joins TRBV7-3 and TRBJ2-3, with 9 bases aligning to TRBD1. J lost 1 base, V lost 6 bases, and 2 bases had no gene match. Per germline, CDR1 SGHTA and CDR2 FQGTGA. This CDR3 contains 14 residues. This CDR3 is CASSRDRGTDTQYF. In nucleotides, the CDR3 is TGTGCCAGCAGTCGGGACAGGGGCACAGATACGCAGTATTTT.

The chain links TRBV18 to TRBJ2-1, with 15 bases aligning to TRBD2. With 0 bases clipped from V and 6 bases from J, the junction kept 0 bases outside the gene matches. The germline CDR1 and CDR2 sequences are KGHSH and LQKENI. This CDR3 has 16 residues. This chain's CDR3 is CASSPPGLAGGNEQFF. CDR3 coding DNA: TGTGCCAGCTCACCACCGGGACTAGCGGGAGGCAATGAGCAGTTCTTC.

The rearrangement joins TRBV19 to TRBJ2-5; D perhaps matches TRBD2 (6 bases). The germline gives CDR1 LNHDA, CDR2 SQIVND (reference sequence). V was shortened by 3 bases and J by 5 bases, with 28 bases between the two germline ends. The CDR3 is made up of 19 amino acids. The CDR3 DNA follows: TGTGCCAGTAGTATTCGGCCCCCCTATCGGGGGAGAGGTGATGAGACCCAGTACTTC. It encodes CASSIRPPYRGRGDETQYF.